Presented here are 9 T cell receptor beta chains from one specimen sequenced in a study of monozygotic twins with inflammatory bowel disease. No DNA is given; TCRdb re-called the 5' RACE reads and lists each CDR3 protein once. This table lists approximately 200,000 distinct CDR3 sequences. Sequences were obtained from blood. These receptors came from a human donor with ulcerative colitis or Crohn's disease, or a healthy co-twin of an affected twin (not recorded which).

V usage is TRBV6-1 and J usage is TRBJ1-1. The CDR3 is 13 amino acids. Germline V gives CDR1 MNHNS, CDR2 SASEGT. The CDR3 here is CASRDRAVTEAFF.

The chain is built from TRBV5-1 and TRBJ2-1. This CDR3 region has 13 residues. Germline loops: CDR1 SGHRS, CDR2 YFSETQ. This CDR3 reads CASSLEADNEQFF.

The rearrangement joins TRBV5-6 to TRBJ1-4; the D call of TRBD1 rests on TCRdb alone, since no DNA is present to check it. CDR1 and CDR2 (germline): SGHDT, YYEEEE. The CDR3 has 15 amino acids. The CDR3 is CASSEQGFTNEKLFF.

The gene calls are TRBV7-2 and TRBJ2-1. This CDR3 is built from 12 residues. The germline V gene has CDR1 SGHTA and CDR2 FQGNSA. This CDR3 is CASSLARYEQFF.

The chain has TRBV7-2 and TRBJ2-1; TCRdb's D call, TRBD2, is unchecked because there is no DNA. The CDR3 is made up of 16 amino acids. CDR1 is SGHTA, CDR2 FQGNSA, per germline. CDR3 protein: CASSLPQGTSLNEQFF.

The J gene is TRBJ2-4, the V gene TRBV5-1; TCRdb calls TRBD2, which cannot be checked without DNA. The CDR3 consists of 20 residues. Germline CDR1 SGHRS, CDR2 YFSETQ. CDR3: CASSLASLAGGPQAKNIQYF.

The V gene is TRBV9, the J gene TRBJ2-7. The CDR3 is 14 residues long. In germline, CDR1 is SGDLS, CDR2 YYNGEE. The CDR3 sequence: CASSVALGSYEQYF.

The chain couples TRBV9 to TRBJ2-1; TCRdb's D gene call, TRBD1, goes unchecked for lack of DNA. The CDR3 spans 18 residues. From germline, CDR1 is SGDLS and CDR2 YYNGEE. CDR3 residues: CASSVRGLGPTTYNEQFF.

This chain links TRBV20-1 with TRBJ2-7; the D call of TRBD1 rests on TCRdb alone, since no DNA is present to check it. The CDR3 is made up of 15 amino acids. Germline CDR1 is DFQATT and CDR2 is SNEGSKA (reference sequence). Here the CDR3 reads CSATTLGRTFYEQYF.